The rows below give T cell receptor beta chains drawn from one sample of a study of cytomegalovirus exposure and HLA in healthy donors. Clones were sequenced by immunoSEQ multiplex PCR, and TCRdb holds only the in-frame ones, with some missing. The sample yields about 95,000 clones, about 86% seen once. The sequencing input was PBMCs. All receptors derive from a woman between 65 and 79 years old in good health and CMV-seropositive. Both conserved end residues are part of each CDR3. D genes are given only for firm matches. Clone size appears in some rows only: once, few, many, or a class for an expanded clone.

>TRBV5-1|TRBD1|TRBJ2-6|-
CASSSGGRRANVLTF
TGCGCCAGCAGCTCAGGGGGACGTAGGGCCAACGTCCTGACTTTC
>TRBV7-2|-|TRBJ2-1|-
CASSLARLNAIYNEQFF
TGTGCCAGCAGCTTAGCTCGCCTCAACGCGATCTACAATGAGCAGTTCTTC
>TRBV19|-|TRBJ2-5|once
CASSIVGKKETQYF
TGTGCCAGTAGTATAGTCGGGAAGAAAGAGACCCAGTACTTC
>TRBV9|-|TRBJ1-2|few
CASSVGRVGGYTF
TGTGCCAGCAGCGTTGGCAGGGTCGGAGGCTACACCTTC
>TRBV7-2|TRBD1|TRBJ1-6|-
CASSLQGASNSPLHF
TGTGCCAGCAGCTTACAGGGGGCGAGTAATTCACCCCTCCACTTT
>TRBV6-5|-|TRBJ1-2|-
CASSTDRSYGYTF
TGTGCCAGCAGCACCGACAGGTCCTATGGCTACACCTTC
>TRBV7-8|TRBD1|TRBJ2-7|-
CASRTGGSYEQYF
TGTGCCAGCAGGACAGGGGGGAGCTACGAGCAGTACTTC
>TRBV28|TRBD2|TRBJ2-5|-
CASSQGTSGWAFGETQYF
TGTGCCAGCAGCCAAGGGACTAGCGGGTGGGCTTTCGGGGAGACCCAGTACTTC
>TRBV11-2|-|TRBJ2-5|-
CASNSGGGGYQETQYF
TGTGCCAGCAACTCCGGGGGCGGGGGATACCAAGAGACCCAGTACTTC
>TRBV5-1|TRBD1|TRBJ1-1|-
CASSPGGTGWDTEAFF
TGCGCCAGCAGCCCGGGAGGGACAGGGTGGGACACTGAAGCTTTCTTT